Described below is a single T cell receptor (beta chain) sequence and its context. These data belong to a study of tumor-infiltrating lymphocytes in oesophageal squamous cell carcinoma. Each CDR3 protein is one row after TCRdb ran MiXCR on the PCR reads. The top ten hold less than 25% of the sample, which has over 15,000 distinct CDR3 sequences, 50% seen once. Trimming cost V 4 bases and J 5 bases, with 6 bases left between them. The CDR3 has 12 residues. In germline, CDR1 is MNHNS, CDR2 SASEGT. This TCR came from a male donor with esophageal squamous cell carcinoma. The V and J genes are TRBV6-1 and TRBJ2-1; D unresolved. The sequenced material came from esophageal tumor tissue. The CDR3 coding sequence is TGTGCCAGCAGTGTAGGAAACAATGAGCAGTTCTTC. This codes for CASSVGNNEQFF.